What follows describes a single T cell receptor beta chain. What it recognizes is unknown. Treatment indicated: roughly nine-day PBMC culture with coronavirus spike peptide pools or control peptides (ViraFEST assay). First, ViraFEST expanded antigen-specific T cells with peptide pools, and next it sequenced the TCRs. Sequenced with the Oncomine TCR Beta short-read assay was DNA taken from cultured CD4+ T cells. TCRdb re-derived calls from the PCR reads in MiXCR, one entry per CDR3 protein. This sample yields over 8,500 distinct CDR3 sequences, of which 65% to 70% are seen a single time; 7.5% to 9.5% belongs to the top ten. This sample is part of a study of vaccination and CD4 T cells after COVID-19. Study context: Six males and four females, two Hispanic, made up the convalescents.

Germline CDR1 reads LNHNV; CDR2 reads YYDKDF (reference sequence). The V and J ends lost 0 bases and 0 bases respectively, with 11 bases between them. The CDR3 has 17 amino acids. The chain is built from TRBV15 and TRBJ1-4; D not certain. The TCR comes from a human donor who had recovered from COVID-19. The sample here was CD4+ T cells from blood, cultured in vitro, taken before SARS-CoV-2 vaccination. CDR3: CATSRDVLGATNEKLFF. Here the CDR3 DNA reads TGTGCCACCAGCAGAGATGTCTTAGGAGCAACTAATGAAAAACTGTTTTTT.